This T cell receptor (beta chain) was profiled in a study of response to subunit inactivated influenza vaccine. Study findings and constraints: Few new T cells, the authors suggested, are recruited by each seasonal influenza vaccination.

TCRdb processed the RT-PCR reads anew with MiXCR; each CDR3 protein has one entry. Of 500,000 to 550,000 distinct CDR3 sequences in the sample, 7.6% are singletons; the top ten hold roughly 13%. Per germline, CDR1 SGHVS and CDR2 FNYEAQ. The length of the CDR3 is 13 residues. Trimming shortened V by 5 bases and J by 3 bases, and 10 bases separated the two germline ends. This clonotype was found a few times. Its antigen is not identified. The sequences come from PBMCs from blood, collected approximately 25 months after vaccination. The TCR was taken from a man between 50 and 69 years old who received an inactivated influenza vaccine. The rearrangement links TRBV7-6 to TRBJ1-1; D ambiguous. As DNA, the CDR3 is TGTGCCAGCAGCGCTTCCCTGCACACTGAAGCTTTCTTT. Its translation: CASSASLHTEAFF.